A selection of T cell receptor beta chains follows, all from one sample in a study of patients and donors after allogeneic stem cell transplantation. In TCRdb, the RT-PCR reads were re-called with MiXCR into one record per CDR3 protein. The table includes about 40,000 distinct CDR3 sequences, 25% to 40% detected once. Sequenced: blood, either unsorted or a sorted T cell fraction (not recorded which). The receptor set was obtained from a human donor who was either an allogeneic HSCT recipient or a stem cell or donor lymphocyte infusion donor (not recorded which). It is not recorded whose cells these are; they may come from a transplant donor. Both conserved end residues are part of each CDR3. D genes are given only for firm matches. The size entry is marked missing in some rows and otherwise reads once, few, many or a size class.

d_call: TRBD1
j_call: TRBJ1-2
v_call: TRBV10-3
clone_size: .
cdr3_aa: CAIGAHDRGVYYGYTF
cdr3_nt: TGTGCCATCGGGGCCCACGACAGGGGAGTATACTATGGCTACACCTTC

d_call: .
j_call: TRBJ2-3
v_call: TRBV20-1
clone_size: few
cdr3_aa: CSARGERPSTDTQYF
cdr3_nt: TGCAGTGCTAGAGGCGAGAGACCTAGCACAGATACGCAGTATTTT

d_call: TRBD1
j_call: TRBJ2-1
v_call: TRBV5-1
clone_size: .
cdr3_aa: CASSLGTGFPSYNEQFF
cdr3_nt: TGCGCCAGCAGCTTGGGGACAGGGTTCCCCAGCTACAATGAGCAGTTCTTC

d_call: TRBD1
j_call: TRBJ1-1
v_call: TRBV15
clone_size: .
cdr3_aa: CATSSKTGPTAEAFF
cdr3_nt: TGTGCCACCAGCAGTAAGACAGGGCCGACGGCTGAAGCTTTCTTT

d_call: .
j_call: TRBJ2-5
v_call: TRBV21-1
clone_size: .
cdr3_aa: CASSRSGVENQETQYF
cdr3_nt: TGTGCCAGCAGCAGGTCTGGCGTGGAAAACCAAGAGACCCAGTACTTC

d_call: .
j_call: TRBJ2-5
v_call: TRBV18
clone_size: .
cdr3_aa: CASSPLGETQYF
cdr3_nt: TGTGCCAGCTCACCATTGGGGGAGACCCAGTACTTC

d_call: TRBD2
j_call: TRBJ2-1
v_call: TRBV29-1
clone_size: many
cdr3_aa: CSVGVLAGVHEQFF
cdr3_nt: TGCAGCGTTGGGGTTTTAGCGGGAGTCCATGAGCAGTTCTTC

d_call: .
j_call: TRBJ2-1
v_call: TRBV7-3
clone_size: once
cdr3_aa: CASSLSLGARNDEQFF
cdr3_nt: TGTGCCAGCAGCTTATCGTTGGGTGCTCGTAACGATGAGCAGTTCTTC

d_call: .
j_call: TRBJ1-1
v_call: TRBV29-1
clone_size: .
cdr3_aa: CSVEDRGGRAFF
cdr3_nt: TGCAGCGTTGAAGATCGGGGTGGGAGAGCTTTCTTT

d_call: .
j_call: TRBJ1-1
v_call: TRBV4-1
clone_size: .
cdr3_aa: CASSEGPVSSTEAFF
cdr3_nt: TGCGCCAGCAGCGAGGGGCCGGTTTCGAGTACTGAAGCTTTCTTT

d_call: .
j_call: TRBJ1-2
v_call: TRBV27
clone_size: .
cdr3_aa: CASSRGSGYGYTF
cdr3_nt: TGTGCCAGCAGTAGAGGGAGCGGCTATGGCTACACCTTC

d_call: .
j_call: TRBJ2-1
v_call: TRBV5-5
clone_size: .
cdr3_aa: CASSLGPTLYNEQFF
cdr3_nt: TGTGCCAGCAGCTTAGGACCTACTCTTTACAATGAGCAGTTCTTC

d_call: .
j_call: TRBJ2-5
v_call: TRBV6-5
clone_size: .
cdr3_aa: CASSSGGVAEETQYF
cdr3_nt: TGTGCCAGCAGCTCCGGCGGGGTAGCGGAAGAGACCCAGTACTTC

d_call: TRBD2
j_call: TRBJ2-1
v_call: TRBV5-1
clone_size: .
cdr3_aa: CASSSTSGVPGNEQFF
cdr3_nt: TGCGCCAGCAGCTCAACTAGCGGAGTGCCAGGCAATGAGCAGTTCTTC

d_call: TRBD1
j_call: TRBJ2-7
v_call: TRBV6-6
clone_size: .
cdr3_aa: CASTGTVHSYEQYF
cdr3_nt: TGTGCCAGCACCGGGACAGTTCACTCCTACGAGCAGTACTTC

d_call: .
j_call: TRBJ2-7
v_call: TRBV4-3
clone_size: .
cdr3_aa: CASSQDKTGPAYEQYF
cdr3_nt: TGCGCCAGCAGCCAAGATAAGACGGGGCCGGCCTACGAGCAGTACTTC

d_call: .
j_call: TRBJ1-1
v_call: TRBV9
clone_size: many
cdr3_aa: CASSRSSTGKNTEAFF
cdr3_nt: TGTGCCAGCAGCCGTAGTTCGACAGGCAAGAACACTGAAGCTTTCTTT

d_call: .
j_call: TRBJ2-3
v_call: TRBV20-1
clone_size: .
cdr3_aa: CSASVLALGVDTQYF
cdr3_nt: TGCAGTGCTAGTGTGCTAGCCTTAGGAGTAGATACGCAGTATTTT

d_call: TRBD2
j_call: TRBJ2-1
v_call: TRBV24-1
clone_size: .
cdr3_aa: CATSDLTTTSGSEQFF
cdr3_nt: TGTGCCACCAGTGATTTGACCACGACTAGCGGGAGTGAGCAGTTCTTC

d_call: .
j_call: TRBJ1-4
v_call: TRBV4-3
clone_size: .
cdr3_aa: CASSPLRGHNEKLFF
cdr3_nt: TGCGCCAGCAGCCCCCTACGCGGGCATAATGAAAAACTGTTTTTT

d_call: .
j_call: TRBJ2-1
v_call: TRBV7-3
clone_size: .
cdr3_aa: CASSPLGPFNEQFF
cdr3_nt: TGTGCCAGCAGCCCCCTCGGCCCATTCAATGAGCAGTTCTTC

d_call: TRBD1
j_call: TRBJ1-2
v_call: TRBV4-3
clone_size: few
cdr3_aa: CASSLQGQIRGYTF
cdr3_nt: TGCGCCAGCAGCCTACAGGGGCAGATAAGAGGCTACACCTTC

d_call: TRBD1
j_call: TRBJ1-1
v_call: TRBV7-9
clone_size: few
cdr3_aa: CASSLFRGRNTEAFF
cdr3_nt: TGTGCCAGCAGCTTATTCAGGGGGCGAAACACTGAAGCTTTCTTT

d_call: .
j_call: TRBJ1-5
v_call: TRBV24-1
clone_size: few
cdr3_aa: CATSEPQGWDQPQHF
cdr3_nt: TGTGCCACCAGTGAGCCTCAGGGATGGGATCAGCCCCAGCATTTT

d_call: .
j_call: TRBJ1-1
v_call: TRBV4-3
clone_size: few
cdr3_aa: CASSRKPDTEAFF
cdr3_nt: TGCGCCAGCAGCCGGAAACCCGACACTGAAGCTTTCTTT

d_call: .
j_call: TRBJ2-7
v_call: TRBV5-6
clone_size: .
cdr3_aa: CASSLEAQYHYEQYF
cdr3_nt: TGTGCCAGCAGCTTGGAAGCCCAGTACCACTACGAGCAGTACTTC

d_call: TRBD1
j_call: TRBJ2-1
v_call: TRBV28
clone_size: .
cdr3_aa: CASGRGPYNEQFF
cdr3_nt: TGTGCCAGCGGCAGGGGGCCCTACAATGAGCAGTTCTTC

d_call: .
j_call: TRBJ2-5
v_call: TRBV28
clone_size: few
cdr3_aa: CASSLRGQTQYF
cdr3_nt: TGTGCCAGCAGTTTACGGGGACAGACCCAGTACTTC

d_call: TRBD1
j_call: TRBJ1-5
v_call: TRBV19
clone_size: few
cdr3_aa: CASSIWDRYQPQHF
cdr3_nt: TGTGCCAGTAGTATATGGGACAGGTATCAGCCCCAGCATTTT

d_call: .
j_call: TRBJ2-2
v_call: TRBV6-6
clone_size: .
cdr3_aa: CASSSPSGELFF
cdr3_nt: TGTGCCAGCAGTTCCCCCTCCGGGGAGCTGTTTTTT